What follows are 28 T cell receptor beta chains derived from one specimen sequenced in a study of OX40 agonist ivuxolimab in advanced cancers. The library came from the immunoSEQ multiplex PCR assay. TCRdb took over this immuneACCESS table, retaining in-frame rearrangements with V and J assigned. Such tables are incomplete; in checked studies, under half of the missing clones stem from an unresolved V gene, and the remainder is unexplained. The sample table records approximately 28,000 clones; about four fifths of these occur just once. In total, the top ten clones hold over 15% of the sample. Sequenced material: CD4+ or CD8+ T cells sorted from blood, taken in a trial of the OX40 agonist ivuxolimab. Source of these receptors: an adult with an advanced solid tumor such as melanoma, head and neck, liver or kidney cancer.

This clone is judged medium-sized. V is TRBV9 and J is TRBJ2-1, with a tentative D call TRBD2 (6 bases). Trimming removed 2 bases at V and 7 bases at J, with 16 bases between. The CDR3 covers 15 residues. Germline V CDR1 and CDR2: SGDLS, YYNGEE. The CDR3 region is CASSVDPSVINEQFF. In DNA, the CDR3 is TGTGCCAGCAGCGTCGATCCTAGCGTTATTAATGAGCAGTTCTTC. The full variable domain, completed using reference TRBV9 and TRBJ2-1, is DSGVTQTPKHLITATGQRVTLRCSPRSGDLSVYWYQQSLDQGLQFLIQYYNGEERAKGNILERFSAQQFPDLHSELNLSSLELGDSALYFCASSVDPSVINEQFFGPGTRLTVL.

The rearrangement joins TRBV9 to TRBJ2-3, with 8 bases aligning to TRBD2. Per the germline V gene, CDR1 is SGDLS and CDR2 is YYNGEE. Trimming removed 1 base from V and 3 bases from J; junction bases left unmatched: 7. This CDR3 spans 16 amino acids. The CDR3 nucleotides read TGTGCCAGCAGCGTATGGACTAGCCCATTGACAGATACGCAGTATTTT. The encoded protein is CASSVWTSPLTDTQYF.

The V call is TRBV5-4, the J call TRBJ2-3; 14 bases are a match to TRBD2. Germline loops: CDR1 SGHNT, CDR2 YYREEE (reference sequence). The CDR3 contains 13 residues. The V segment lost 9 bases and the J segment 8 bases; nucleotides outside the gene matches: 5. The CDR3 bases are TGTGCCACCACCGGACTAGCGGGGGGTACGCAGTATTTT. Its translation is CATTGLAGGTQYF.

The chain combines TRBV18 with TRBJ2-1; D perhaps matches TRBD1 (6 bases). This CDR3 contains 17 residues. V was clipped by 1 base and J by 7 bases, with 20 bases between them. Germline assignment: CDR1 KGHSH and CDR2 LQKENI. The CDR3 loop reads CASSPLAGAIIRNEQFF. Written as DNA, the CDR3 is TGTGCCAGCTCACCACTAGCAGGGGCCATCATAAGGAATGAGCAGTTCTTC. The entire variable domain, with the rest obtained from reference TRBV18 and TRBJ2-1, is as follows: NAGVMQNPRHLVRRRGQEARLRCSPMKGHSHVYWYRQLPEEGLKFMVYLQKENIIDESGMPKERFSAEFPKEGPSILRIQQVVRGDSAAYFCASSPLAGAIIRNEQFFGPGTRLTVL.

This clone has a single count. The rearrangement uses TRBV11-3 and TRBJ2-1, with 7 bases identical to TRBD1. CDR3 length: 12 residues. The junction had 6 bases not matched to a gene; V was cut back by 0 bases and J by 16 bases. CDR1 and CDR2 (germline): SGHNT, YENEEA. The CDR3: CASSLDGGTVFF. The CDR3 DNA sequence: TGTGCCAGCAGCTTAGATGGTGGGACAGTTTTCTTC.

This chain links TRBV10-2 with TRBJ2-7, with D maybe TRBD2 (5 bases). Germline loops: CDR1 WSHSY, CDR2 SAAADI. The CDR3 loop spans 14 amino acids. V was trimmed by 4 bases and J by 5 bases, leaving 15 bases between them. In DNA, the CDR3 is TGCGCCAGCAGTGCCTGGACCCCGAGGGACGAGCAGTACTTC. This translates into CASSAWTPRDEQYF.

This clone was seen once. The V and J genes are TRBV4-3 and TRBJ2-1; 7 nucleotides match TRBD2. The CDR3 length is 17 residues. Germline V gives CDR1 LGHNA, CDR2 YSLEER. V shed 0 bases, J shed 0 bases, and the junction held 5 bases outside the gene matches. The CDR3 DNA reads as TGCGCCAGCAGCCAAGAACATGGCGGGAGCTCCTACAATGAGCAGTTCTTC. As protein: CASSQEHGGSSYNEQFF.

This chain links TRBV19 with TRBJ2-2, with D possibly matching TRBD1 (6 bases). Germline CDR1 and CDR2: LNHDA and SQIVND (reference sequence). The CDR3 is made up of 12 amino acids. Trimming stripped 8 bases from V and 5 bases from J, with 9 bases between. CDR3: CASPRGTGELFF. The CDR3 coding sequence is TGTGCCAGTCCAAGGGGGACCGGGGAGCTGTTTTTT. Full variable domain (remainder filled in from reference TRBV19 and TRBJ2-2): DGGITQSPKYLFRKEGQNVTLSCEQNLNHDAMYWYRQDPGQGLRLIYYSQIVNDFQKGDIAEGYSVSREKKESFPLTVTSAQKNPTAFYLCASPRGTGELFFGEGSRLTVL.

This clone was seen a handful of times. The chain employs TRBV2 and TRBJ1-5, with a possible D match to TRBD1 (5 bases). Germline V lookup: CDR1 SNHLY, CDR2 FYNNEI. This CDR3 has 16 residues. Trimming pared 2 bases from V and 0 bases from J, leaving 11 bases between. CDR3 in amino acids: CASSELAGYSNQPQHF. The DNA of the CDR3 is TGTGCCAGCAGTGAACTGGCAGGGTATAGCAATCAGCCCCAGCATTTT.

V and J are TRBV15 and TRBJ1-1, with no clear D. The CDR3 is 15 amino acids. Trimming took 7 bases from V and 0 from J, leaving 15 bases between them. Germline V gene sequence: CDR1 LNHNV, CDR2 YYDKDF (reference sequence). CDR3 in amino acids: CATTCVGCMNTEAFF. In DNA, the CDR3 is TGTGCCACCACCTGCGTGGGGTGCATGAACACTGAAGCTTTCTTT.

The rearrangement joins TRBV27 to TRBJ2-7; possible D gene TRBD1, 7 bases. V was pared by 8 bases and J by 1 base, with 12 bases between. From germline, CDR1 is MNHEY and CDR2 SMNVEV (reference sequence). The CDR3 length is 13 residues. CDR3 sequence: CASGAGGSYEQYF. The CDR3 nucleotides are TGTGCCAGCGGGGCAGGGGGGTCCTACGAGCAGTACTTC.

The chain couples TRBV19 to TRBJ2-7; the match to TRBD1 covers 8 bases. The CDR3 has 13 amino acids. From germline, CDR1 is LNHDA and CDR2 SQIVND (reference sequence). Trimming removed 5 bases from V and 6 bases from J; junction bases left unmatched: 6. The CDR3 DNA sequence: TGTGCCAGTAGTGCTTGGACAGGGATCGAGCAGTACTTC. Translation: CASSAWTGIEQYF.

The V gene is TRBV6-5, the J gene TRBJ2-7; TRBD1 aligns across 8 bases. CDR1 and CDR2 (germline): MNHEY, SVGAGI. Unmatched junction bases numbered 6, after V lost 6 bases and J lost 5 bases. This CDR3 spans 13 amino acids. The CDR3 sequence: CASSDATGDEQYF. In DNA form, the CDR3 reads TGTGCCAGCAGCGATGCGACAGGGGACGAGCAGTACTTC.

The V call is TRBV5-1, the J call TRBJ2-3; D may match TRBD1 or TRBD2 (7 bases each). Trimming shortened V by 3 bases and J by 4 bases, and 18 bases separated the two germline ends. The length of the CDR3 is 16 residues. From germline, CDR1 is SGHRS and CDR2 YFSETQ. CDR3 in amino acids: CASSSGGGGEADTQYF. Here the CDR3 DNA reads TGCGCCAGCAGCTCTGGGGGAGGGGGCGAGGCAGATACGCAGTATTTT.

The chain recombines TRBV7-9 with TRBJ2-5; perhaps TRBD1 as D (5 bases). V was clipped by 5 bases and J by 0 bases, with 10 bases between them. In germline, CDR1 is SEHNR, CDR2 FQNEAQ (reference sequence). The CDR3 runs 14 residues. CDR3 in amino acids: CASSPRTHQETQYF. For the CDR3, the DNA is TGTGCCAGCAGCCCACGGACACACCAAGAGACCCAGTACTTC.

This clone was seen a handful of times. The chain uses TRBV19 and TRBJ2-5; D is perhaps TRBD2 (6 bases). CDR1 LNHDA and CDR2 SQIVND come from the germline V gene (reference sequence). Trimming shortened V by 1 base and J by 5 bases, and 14 bases separated the two germline ends. This CDR3 is 15 amino acids long. CDR3 DNA sequence: TGTGCCAGTAGTATAGCGGATCGGGCGGGGGAGACCCAGTACTTC. It yields the protein CASSIADRAGETQYF. Based on the CDR3 plus reference TRBV19 and TRBJ2-5, the full variable domain is DGGITQSPKYLFRKEGQNVTLSCEQNLNHDAMYWYRQDPGQGLRLIYYSQIVNDFQKGDIAEGYSVSREKKESFPLTVTSAQKNPTAFYLCASSIADRAGETQYFGPGTRLLVL.

V and J are TRBV6-5 and TRBJ2-5, with D hard to call. The DNA end favors TRBJ2-7, so the J call may be wrong. The CDR3 covers 12 residues. Germline CDR1 and CDR2: MNHEY and SVGAGI. This CDR3 is CASRDYGYEQYF. CDR3 nucleotides: TGTGCCAGCAGGGATTATGGCTACGAGCAGTACTTC.

V gene TRBV4-1 combines with J gene TRBJ2-7; no reliable D call. CDR3 length: 15 amino acids. The V gene's germline CDR1 is MGHRA and CDR2 YSYEKL. Trimming shortened V by 3 bases and J by 0 bases, and 12 bases separated the two germline ends. The CDR3 region has the DNA TGCGCCAGCAGCCATGAAGGCGGCTACTCCTACGAGCAGTACTTC. This translates into CASSHEGGYSYEQYF.

The chain employs TRBV7-6 and TRBJ2-3, with 8 bases lining up with TRBD2. This CDR3 region has 18 residues. With V trimmed by 2 bases and J by 3 bases, 13 bases remained unmatched. From germline, CDR1 is SGHVS and CDR2 FNYEAQ. The CDR3 nucleotides are TGTGCCAGCAGCTTATCCCATGGGGGACTAGTGGCGACAGATACGCAGTATTTT. It yields the protein CASSLSHGGLVATDTQYF.

This clone appeared a single time. V gene TRBV29-1 combines with J gene TRBJ2-1; 9 bases agree with TRBD2. The CDR3 covers 13 residues. Germline loops: CDR1 SQVTM, CDR2 ANQGSEA. Losses at the gene ends were 6 bases for V and 4 bases for J; bases not matched to a gene: 4. This CDR3 is CSVFSGGYNEQFF. The CDR3, as DNA: TGCAGCGTATTTAGCGGGGGATACAATGAGCAGTTCTTC.

This chain connects TRBV4-3 to TRBJ2-1, with D perhaps being TRBD1 or TRBD2 (5 bases each). With 3 bases removed from V and 0 bases from J, the gap between germline ends came to 15 bases. The CDR3 is 17 residues long. Germline-derived CDR1 and CDR2 are LGHNA and YSLEER. The CDR3 region is CASSQGLWDDSYNEQFF. CDR3 sequence (DNA): TGCGCCAGCAGCCAGGGGCTCTGGGACGACTCCTACAATGAGCAGTTCTTC.

The chain has TRBV4-3 and TRBJ2-7; 11 nucleotides match TRBD2. Germline V gives CDR1 LGHNA, CDR2 YSLEER. Losses at the gene ends were 3 bases for V and 5 bases for J; bases not matched to a gene: 21. This CDR3 is built from 20 residues. CDR3 DNA sequence: TGCGCCAGCAGCCAGGGGTCGAGGGGCGCGACTAGCGGGGAGCATAACGAGCAGTACTTC. This sequence encodes CASSQGSRGATSGEHNEQYF.

The genes are TRBV9 and TRBJ2-2, with 13 bases that match TRBD2. V gave up 1 base and J gave up 2 bases; unmatched junction bases: 8. Germline CDR1 reads SGDLS; CDR2 reads YYNGEE. This CDR3 comprises 19 residues. The CDR3 spells CASSVTQLAGGINTGELFF. The DNA for the CDR3 is TGTGCCAGCAGCGTAACTCAACTAGCGGGAGGGATAAACACCGGGGAGCTGTTTTTT.

The chain uses TRBV7-2 and TRBJ2-7; 9 bases align to TRBD1. The CDR3 runs 15 residues. Germline assignment: CDR1 SGHTA and CDR2 FQGNSA. Trimming removed 5 bases from V and 3 bases from J; junction bases left unmatched: 8. The CDR3 loop reads CASSLLRTGVYEQYF. Written as DNA, the CDR3 is TGTGCCAGCAGCCTTCTGCGGACAGGGGTCTACGAGCAGTACTTC.

This rearrangement joins TRBV10-2 to TRBJ1-1, with TRBD1 matching over 9 bases. CDR3 length: 14 residues. V was pared by 5 bases and J by 3 bases, with 4 bases of the junction left unmatched. Per the germline V gene, CDR1 is WSHSY and CDR2 is SAAADI. The CDR3 DNA reads as TGCGCCAGCAGTATTGGGACAGGGTACACTGAAGCTTTCTTT. Amino acid sequence: CASSIGTGYTEAFF.

This clone was detected once. The chain is built from TRBV25-1 and TRBJ2-2; 8 positions agree with TRBD1. CDR3 length: 17 residues. Germline V gives CDR1 MGHDK, CDR2 SYGVNS. With V trimmed by 3 bases and J by 7 bases, 13 bases remained unmatched. CDR3 protein: CASSDPYQGAYSGELFF. CDR3 coding DNA: TGTGCCAGCAGTGATCCTTATCAGGGGGCTTACAGCGGGGAGCTGTTTTTT.

V gene TRBV5-4 combines with J gene TRBJ2-7, with 7 positions matching TRBD1. The V and J ends lost 3 bases and 3 bases, in that order; junction bases with no gene match: 6. Germline V gives CDR1 SGHNT, CDR2 YYREEE (reference sequence). The CDR3 contains 14 residues. The CDR3 protein is CASSWSDRVYEQYF. CDR3 nucleotides: TGTGCCAGCAGCTGGTCTGACAGGGTCTACGAGCAGTACTTC.

For the CDR3, the DNA is TGCGCCAGCAGCCAAGAGGCGAGCGCTAACTATGGCTACACCTTC. This translates into CASSQEASANYGYTF. The chain joins TRBV4-3 to TRBJ1-2; no reliable D call. The germline CDR1 and CDR2 sequences are LGHNA and YSLEER. Trimming pared 0 bases from V and 0 bases from J, leaving 8 bases between. CDR3 length equals 15 residues.